These T cell receptor beta chains were read from a single sample in a study of blood T cell repertoires in COVID-19. The table came from immunoSEQ multiplex PCR; TCRdb's copy has only in-frame clones and leaves some out. In the table there are 120,000 to 150,000 clones, approximately 85% of which are singletons. Material: peripheral blood. The source is a human donor with acute or convalescent COVID-19. The donor label of this sample is uncertain. The CDR3 runs from the conserved cysteine through the conserved F or W. A D gene is named only where the DNA matches it firmly. Not every row has a clone size; where given, it reads once, few, many or a size class.

J gene: TRBJ1-2
clone size: .
V gene: TRBV19
D gene: TRBD1
CDR3 DNA: TGTGCCAGTAGTAGATACAGGGGAGACTATGGCTACACCTTC
CDR3 protein: CASSRYRGDYGYTF

J gene: TRBJ2-7
clone size: .
V gene: TRBV19
D gene: TRBD1
CDR3 DNA: TGTGCCAGTAGTTCCGGGACAGGTGGGTACGAGCAGTACTTC
CDR3 protein: CASSSGTGGYEQYF

J gene: TRBJ1-1
clone size: .
V gene: TRBV30
D gene: TRBD1
CDR3 DNA: TGTGCCTGGACCCGACAGGGGGCGATTCCTGAAGCTTTCTTT
CDR3 protein: CAWTRQGAIPEAFF

J gene: TRBJ2-7
clone size: .
V gene: TRBV5-4
D gene: TRBD2
CDR3 DNA: TGTGCCAGCAGCTCCCTTGGCGGGGGGACATACGAGCAGTACTTC
CDR3 protein: CASSSLGGGTYEQYF

J gene: TRBJ2-1
clone size: .
V gene: TRBV2
D gene: .
CDR3 DNA: TGTGCCAGCAGTTTCCTATACAATGAGCAGTTCTTC
CDR3 protein: CASSFLYNEQFF

J gene: TRBJ1-5
clone size: .
V gene: TRBV29-1
D gene: .
CDR3 DNA: TGCAGCGTCGGGACTGATTCCAATCAGCCCCAGCATTTT
CDR3 protein: CSVGTDSNQPQHF

J gene: TRBJ2-3
clone size: .
V gene: TRBV7-3
D gene: TRBD2
CDR3 DNA: TGTGCCAGCAGCTTAACGTACCCTAGCGGCTACAGATCCCTGAGCACAGATACGCAGTATTTT
CDR3 protein: CASSLTYPSGYRSLSTDTQYF

J gene: TRBJ1-3
clone size: .
V gene: TRBV6-5
D gene: .
CDR3 DNA: TGTGCCAGCAGTTCAGGCCTTAGCTCTGGAAACACCATATATTTT
CDR3 protein: CASSSGLSSGNTIYF

J gene: TRBJ1-5
clone size: .
V gene: TRBV2
D gene: TRBD1
CDR3 DNA: TGTGCCAGCGGGGGGACAGGGGGTCAGCCCCAGCATTTT
CDR3 protein: CASGGTGGQPQHF

J gene: TRBJ2-2
clone size: .
V gene: TRBV5-1
D gene: TRBD1
CDR3 DNA: TGCGCCAGCAGCCACGGACAGGGGGCGGGTGCCGGGGAGCTGTTTTTT
CDR3 protein: CASSHGQGAGAGELFF

J gene: TRBJ1-1
clone size: .
V gene: TRBV4-2
D gene: .
CDR3 DNA: TGTGCCAGCAGCCAGGAACAGGGAAACACTGAAGCTTTCTTT
CDR3 protein: CASSQEQGNTEAFF

J gene: TRBJ2-5
clone size: .
V gene: TRBV5-4
D gene: .
CDR3 DNA: TGTGCCAGCAGCATTAGCGGAGAGACCCAGTACTTC
CDR3 protein: CASSISGETQYF

J gene: TRBJ2-3
clone size: .
V gene: TRBV19
D gene: .
CDR3 DNA: TGTGCCAGTAGTTCCCTGGGGGGAAGGAACACAGATACGCAGTATTTT
CDR3 protein: CASSSLGGRNTDTQYF

J gene: TRBJ2-3
clone size: .
V gene: TRBV6-5
D gene: TRBD2
CDR3 DNA: TGTGCCAGCAGTTACTCGGGAACTAGCGCCACAGATACGCAGTATTTT
CDR3 protein: CASSYSGTSATDTQYF

J gene: TRBJ1-4
clone size: once
V gene: TRBV18
D gene: .
CDR3 DNA: TGTGCCAGCTCACCACGGAGTCCTGCAACTAATGAAAAACTGTTTTTT
CDR3 protein: CASSPRSPATNEKLFF

J gene: TRBJ1-1
clone size: .
V gene: TRBV24-1
D gene: .
CDR3 DNA: TGTGCCACCAGTGCCGCCGACAGAAACACTGAAGCTTTCTTT
CDR3 protein: CATSAADRNTEAFF

J gene: TRBJ1-6
clone size: .
V gene: TRBV7-2
D gene: TRBD1
CDR3 DNA: TGTGCCAGCAGCTTAACGGGATACAGGGGCTCCTATAATTCACCCCTCCACTTT
CDR3 protein: CASSLTGYRGSYNSPLHF

J gene: TRBJ1-6
clone size: .
V gene: TRBV3-1/TRBV3-2
D gene: TRBD1
CDR3 DNA: TGTGCCAGCAGTTCTTGGGGACAGGGGGATAATTCACCCCTCCACTTT
CDR3 protein: CASSSWGQGDNSPLHF

J gene: TRBJ1-2
clone size: .
V gene: TRBV12-3/TRBV12-4
D gene: .
CDR3 DNA: TGTGCCAGCAGTCAAACAGGTTCCTATGGCTACACCTTC
CDR3 protein: CASSQTGSYGYTF